This T cell receptor (beta chain) was sequenced during a study of blood T cell repertoires in COVID-19. Study-level information: Spain, Italy and the United States supplied samples that represented acute and convalescent COVID-19. T cells, B-cell-depleted T cells, or PBMCs provided the cDNA or gDNA that served as material.

The V gene lost 4 bases and the J gene lost 4 bases, with 11 bases spanning the gap. The CDR3 totals 14 residues. CDR1 and CDR2 from the germline V gene are KGHSH and LQKENI. Clones were read by immunoSEQ multiplex PCR, and TCRdb kept only the in-frame ones, dropping some. The sample yields hundreds of thousands of clones, roughly 90% seen once. This clonotype originated in a woman younger than 45 with active or convalescent COVID-19. The sequenced sample was peripheral blood. The V call is TRBV18, the J call TRBJ1-5; D unresolved. This CDR3 reads CASSHGQINQPQHF. For the CDR3, the DNA is TGTGCCAGCTCACATGGGCAGATAAATCAGCCCCAGCATTTT.